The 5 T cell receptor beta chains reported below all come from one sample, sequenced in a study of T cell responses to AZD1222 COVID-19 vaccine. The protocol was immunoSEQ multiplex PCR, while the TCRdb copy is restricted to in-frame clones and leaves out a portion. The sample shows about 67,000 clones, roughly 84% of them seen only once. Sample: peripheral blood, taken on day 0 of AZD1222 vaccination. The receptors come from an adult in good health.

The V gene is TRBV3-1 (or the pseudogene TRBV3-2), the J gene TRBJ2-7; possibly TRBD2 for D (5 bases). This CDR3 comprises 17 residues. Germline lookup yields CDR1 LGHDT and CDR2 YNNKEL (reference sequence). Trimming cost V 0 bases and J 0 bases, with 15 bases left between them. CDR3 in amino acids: CASSQDLSPGYSYEQYF. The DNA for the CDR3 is TGTGCCAGCAGCCAAGACCTGTCGCCGGGGTACTCCTACGAGCAGTACTTC.

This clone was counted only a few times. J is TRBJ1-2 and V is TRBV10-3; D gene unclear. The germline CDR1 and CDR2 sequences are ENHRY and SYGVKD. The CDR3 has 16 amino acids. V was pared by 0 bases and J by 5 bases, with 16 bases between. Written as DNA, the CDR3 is TGTGCCATCAGTGAGTCCGGCATCTTTGGGGAATATGGCTACACCTTC. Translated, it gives CAISESGIFGEYGYTF.

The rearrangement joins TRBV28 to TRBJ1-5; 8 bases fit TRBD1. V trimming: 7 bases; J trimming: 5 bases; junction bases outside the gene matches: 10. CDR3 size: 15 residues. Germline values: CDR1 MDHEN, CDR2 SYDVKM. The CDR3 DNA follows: TGTGCCAGCACCTCTACTGGACAGGGAGATCAGCCCCAGCATTTT. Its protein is CASTSTGQGDQPQHF.

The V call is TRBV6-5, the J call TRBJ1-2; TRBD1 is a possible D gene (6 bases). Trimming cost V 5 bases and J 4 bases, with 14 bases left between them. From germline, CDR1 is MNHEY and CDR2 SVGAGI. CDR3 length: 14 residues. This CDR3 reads CASSRQEGSYGYTF. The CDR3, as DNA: TGTGCCAGCAGTCGACAGGAGGGGAGCTATGGCTACACCTTC.

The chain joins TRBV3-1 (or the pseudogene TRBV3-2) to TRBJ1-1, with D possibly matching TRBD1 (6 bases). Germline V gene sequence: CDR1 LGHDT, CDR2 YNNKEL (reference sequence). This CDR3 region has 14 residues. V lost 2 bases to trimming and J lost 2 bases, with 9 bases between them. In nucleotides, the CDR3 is TGTGCCAGCAGCCAATACAGGGATAACACTGAAGCTTTCTTT. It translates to CASSQYRDNTEAFF.